Presented here are 20 T cell receptor beta chains from one specimen sequenced in a study of cytomegalovirus exposure and HLA in healthy donors. The PCR ran on 60 Vbeta and 13 Jbeta primers. Using immunoSEQ multiplex PCR, the repertoire was profiled, and TCRdb retains in-frame clones only, with some absent. Of tens of thousands of clones listed, 76% were seen once; the top ten hold roughly 1.3%. The sample was PBMCs. The receptors derive from a male donor in good health and CMV-seronegative.

The chain carries TRBV10-3 and TRBJ2-4, with D possibly matching TRBD1 (6 bases). V lost 10 bases to trimming and J lost 5 bases, with 18 bases between them. In germline, CDR1 is ENHRY, CDR2 SYGVKD. The CDR3 consists of 14 residues. CDR3 protein: CASRGRGPENIQYF. Here the CDR3 DNA reads TGTGCCAGCAGGGGCAGGGGCCCCGAAAACATTCAGTACTTC.

The chain carries TRBV19 and TRBJ1-5; D is perhaps TRBD1 (5 bases). The ends were cut back, 3 bases at V and 7 bases at J, with 16 bases in the middle. This CDR3 is 15 amino acids long. The germline gives CDR1 LNHDA, CDR2 SQIVND (reference sequence). The CDR3 loop reads CASSIWGGAGQPQHF. CDR3 bases: TGTGCCAGTAGTATCTGGGGAGGGGCAGGGCAGCCCCAGCATTTT.

The chain is built from TRBV6-1 and TRBJ2-5; 9 bases match TRBD1. The J call is uncertain, as TRBJ2-7 better fits the DNA end. Germline CDR1 reads MNHNS; CDR2 reads SASEGT. The CDR3 spans 14 residues. In nucleotides, the CDR3 is TGTGCCAGCAGTGAGTGGACAGGGGCCTACGAGCAGTACTTC. Its protein is CASSEWTGAYEQYF.

This chain connects TRBV28 to TRBJ2-1; D may be TRBD1 (5 bases). Deletions cut 6 bases from V and 9 bases from J, with 12 bases between. The V gene's germline CDR1 is MDHEN and CDR2 SYDVKM. There are 12 residues in the CDR3. CDR3 in amino acids: CASSSTVSEQFF. The CDR3 coding sequence is TGTGCCAGCAGCTCGACAGTCTCTGAGCAGTTCTTC. The full variable domain, in which reference TRBV28 and TRBJ2-1 provide the parts outside the CDR3, is DVKVTQSSRYLVKRTGEKVFLECVQDMDHENMFWYRQDPGLGLRLIYFSYDVKMKEKGDIPEGYSVSREKKERFSLILESASTNQTSMYLCASSSTVSEQFFGPGTRLTVL.

The chain employs TRBV2 and TRBJ2-2; 9 nucleotides agree with TRBD1. The length of the CDR3 is 14 residues. Germline V gives CDR1 SNHLY, CDR2 FYNNEI. The V segment lost 6 bases and the J segment 2 bases; nucleotides outside the gene matches: 1. The CDR3 sequence is CASRGQGNTGELFF. The CDR3 DNA reads TGTGCCAGCAGGGGACAGGGCAACACCGGGGAGCTGTTTTTT.

V gene TRBV20-1 combines with J gene TRBJ2-3; D is ambiguous. V shed 3 bases and J shed 3 bases, with 4 bases lying between them. Germline values: CDR1 DFQATT, CDR2 SNEGSKA (reference sequence). This CDR3 comprises 11 residues. CDR3 nucleotides: TGCAGTGCTAGTCGGACAGATACGCAGTATTTT. It codes for CSASRTDTQYF.

The CDR3 reads CAGGGDTSTDTQYF. CDR3 DNA: TGTGCCGGTGGTGGTGACACTAGCACAGATACGCAGTATTTT. This chain connects TRBV28 to TRBJ2-3; D remains ambiguous. Trimming took off 11 bases at V and 0 bases at J, with 15 bases between the two ends. This CDR3 has 14 residues. Per germline, CDR1 MDHEN and CDR2 SYDVKM.

For this clone: Compared with germline, one end of the junction differs, possibly owing to a read error. V and J are TRBV5-1 and TRBJ2-6; TRBD1 is a possible D gene (5 bases). The germline CDR1 and CDR2 sequences are SGHRS and YFSETQ. The CDR3 extends over 15 amino acids. The CDR3 bases are TGCGCCAGCTGCAGGGAAATAGCTGGGGCCAACGGCCTGACTTTC. This codes for CASCREIAGANGLTF. Full variable domain (remainder filled in from reference TRBV5-1 and TRBJ2-6): KAGVTQTPRYLIKTRGQQVTLSCSPISGHRSVSWYQQTPGQGLQFLFEYFSETQRNKGNFPGRFSGRQFSNSRSEMNVSTLELGDSALYLCASCREIAGANGLTFGAGSRLTVL.

This clone was counted a single time. This sequence joins TRBV18 and TRBJ1-2; TRBD1 is a possible D gene (6 bases). Germline CDR1 and CDR2: KGHSH and LQKENI. V was clipped by 5 bases and J by 5 bases, with 18 bases between them. The CDR3 runs to 15 residues. The CDR3, as DNA: TGTGCCAGCTCAACAACCGGGACATCTCCTTATGGCTACACCTTC. This translates into CASSTTGTSPYGYTF.

This clone was observed a handful of times. The chain couples TRBV19 to TRBJ1-1, with 7 bases matching TRBD1. Germline loops: CDR1 LNHDA, CDR2 SQIVND (reference sequence). With 10 bases clipped from V and 2 bases from J, the junction kept 7 bases outside the gene matches. The CDR3 is made up of 13 amino acids. The CDR3 protein is CATGNRGNTEAFF. In DNA, the CDR3 is TGTGCCACTGGGAACAGGGGAAACACTGAAGCTTTCTTT.

This rearrangement joins TRBV7-6 to TRBJ1-1; no reliable D call. This CDR3 region has 15 residues. Between the trimmed V and J ends, which lost 5 bases and 1 base, there was a span of 14 bases. Germline-derived CDR1 and CDR2 are SGHVS and FNYEAQ. CDR3 loop: CASSLIRQPNTEAFF. In DNA form, the CDR3 reads TGTGCCAGCAGCCTAATAAGACAACCGAACACTGAAGCTTTCTTT. The whole variable domain, filled in from reference TRBV7-6 and TRBJ1-1, reads GAGVSQSPRYKVTKRGQDVALRCDPISGHVSLYWYRQALGQGPEFLTYFNYEAQQDKSGLPNDRFSAERPEGSISTLTIQRTEQRDSAMYRCASSLIRQPNTEAFFGQGTRLTVV.

The chain links TRBV7-3 to TRBJ1-1, with 7 positions matching TRBD1. This CDR3 comprises 15 residues. The V and J ends lost 5 bases and 5 bases, in that order; junction bases with no gene match: 11. Germline loops: CDR1 SGHTA, CDR2 FQGTGA. CDR3 sequence reads: CASSPSTGWKTEAFF. CDR3 DNA sequence: TGTGCCAGCAGCCCTTCGACAGGGTGGAAGACTGAAGCTTTCTTT. The full variable domain, its missing parts supplied by reference TRBV7-3 and TRBJ1-1, is GAGVSQTPSNKVTEKGKYVELRCDPISGHTALYWYRQSLGQGPEFLIYFQGTGAADDSGLPNDRFFAVRPEGSVSTLKIQRTERGDSAVYLCASSPSTGWKTEAFFGQGTRLTVV.

The CDR3 here is CSANREETQYF. The CDR3, as DNA: TGCAGTGCAAACAGGGAAGAGACCCAGTACTTC. The chain recombines TRBV20-1 with TRBJ2-5, with D maybe TRBD1 (6 bases). The germline V gene encodes CDR1 DFQATT and CDR2 SNEGSKA (reference sequence). V was trimmed by 6 bases and J by 3 bases, leaving 8 bases between them. The CDR3 runs to 11 residues.

V and J are TRBV6-4 and TRBJ2-1, with D tentatively TRBD2 (6 bases). Germline V CDR1 and CDR2: MRHNA, SNTAGT. The CDR3 extends over 15 amino acids. The ends were cut back, 0 bases at V and 2 bases at J, with 8 bases in the middle. Here the CDR3 reads CASSDSEGTYNEQFF. The CDR3 coding sequence is TGTGCCAGCAGTGACTCGGAGGGTACCTACAATGAGCAGTTCTTC.

The V gene is TRBV7-8, the J gene TRBJ1-1, with TRBD1 as a possible D gene (6 bases). In germline, CDR1 is SGHVS, CDR2 FQNEAQ. The CDR3 totals 14 residues. V lost 5 bases, J lost 0 bases, and 10 bases lay in between. CDR3 sequence: CASSHGQLNTEAFF. The CDR3, as DNA: TGTGCCAGCAGCCACGGACAGTTGAACACTGAAGCTTTCTTT.

The J gene is TRBJ1-2, the V gene TRBV5-1; TRBD1 is a possible D gene (5 bases). Trimming took off 0 bases at V and 8 bases at J, with 17 bases between the two ends. CDR3 length: 15 amino acids. Germline V gives CDR1 SGHRS, CDR2 YFSETQ. The CDR3 loop is CASSLGGFGTGGYTF. CDR3 DNA: TGCGCCAGCAGCTTGGGTGGATTTGGGACTGGAGGCTACACCTTC.

The rearrangement uses TRBV7-9 and TRBJ1-5, with 10 bases lining up with TRBD1. V shed 5 bases and J 7 bases; nucleotides not matched to a gene: 5. Germline lookup yields CDR1 SEHNR and CDR2 FQNEAQ (reference sequence). There are 14 residues in the CDR3. The CDR3 protein is CASSRRDRGQPQHF. The CDR3 nucleotides are TGTGCCAGCAGCCGCCGGGACAGGGGCCAGCCCCAGCATTTT.

Details on this clone: Relative to the germline gene, one junction end is altered; a read error may explain this. The J gene is TRBJ2-2, the V gene TRBV7-2, with D maybe TRBD2 (6 bases). CDR3 length: 15 residues. Germline CDR1 is SGHTA and CDR2 is FQGNSA. The CDR3 loop is CASSPKRANTRELFF. Written as DNA, the CDR3 is TGTGCCAGCAGTCCTAAGCGGGCGAACACCAGGGAGCTGTTTTTT.

CDR3 amino acids: CASSLTGLANTGELFF. CDR3 DNA: TGTGCCAGTAGTTTGACCGGACTAGCGAACACCGGGGAGCTGTTTTTT. The chain recombines TRBV19 with TRBJ2-2; 7 positions agree with TRBD2. CDR3 length equals 16 residues. The V gene end was trimmed by 5 bases and the J gene end by 0 bases; junction bases not matched to a gene: 6. CDR1 is LNHDA, CDR2 SQIVND, per germline (reference sequence).

This chain uses TRBV5-6 with TRBJ2-2; 9 nucleotides align to TRBD1. With V trimmed by 0 bases and J by 7 bases, 4 bases remained unmatched. Germline lookup yields CDR1 SGHDT and CDR2 YYEEEE. The CDR3 runs 15 residues. The CDR3, as DNA: TGTGCCAGCAGCTTGGGGACAGGGGTGGTCGGGGAGCTGTTTTTT. As protein: CASSLGTGVVGELFF.